This T cell receptor (beta chain) was recovered during a study of beta chain features in type 1 diabetes. The ends were cut back, 0 bases at V and 4 bases at J, with 12 bases in the middle. The germline V gene has CDR1 SGHRS and CDR2 YFSETQ. The CDR3 has 15 amino acids. Blood was drawn once from each donor into heparinised tubes. The draws averaged approximately 120 mL. A CD45RO/CCR7/CD25/CD127/CD95/CD27 panel sorted naive, central memory, regulatory and stem cell-like memory CD4+ cells. In this sample, this clone turned up a few times. Its antigen is still unknown. The entirety of the isolated RNA underwent reverse transcription, so expressed TCRB transcripts were sequenced. Here immunoSEQ multiplex PCR was the method, and the copy in TCRdb shows in-frame clones only, minus some. The table lists about half a million clones, 25% to 35% of them singletons. Study-wide points: Shorter templates may be favored by PCR, equally so in patients and controls. The naive, central memory and Treg TCRB repertoires of patients appeared to be more similar to one another than those of healthy donors.

The origin of this receptor is a man between 18 and 29 years old in good health. This chain joins TRBV5-1 and TRBJ2-3; unclear D gene. Material: naive CD4+ T cells from blood. DNA for the CDR3: TGCGCCAGCAGCTTGGACTTAGCATCTGCAGATACGCAGTATTTT. The encoded protein is CASSLDLASADTQYF.